This paragraph reports one T cell receptor beta chain. Its antigen is not yet known. Nothing much larger sits one base from this clone, and base qualities are not available. From the cysteine up to the phenylalanine, the CDR3 has a length of 13 residues. Only the CDR3 DNA stays, 39 bases, in frame from base 1. The germline ends are 12 bases apart after V is trimmed by 8 bases and J by 7 bases. CDR1 and CDR2 are read off the germline V gene as MGHDK and SYGVNS. One collaborating source in Seattle enrolled patients while the patients were actively infected and followed the patients over time throughout the course of disease. Whole blood was collected in K2EDTA tubes by collaborating institutions according to the institutions' own protocols. For TCRbeta analysis, collaborators shipped samples as frozen whole blood, isolated PBMCs, or DNA extracted from either of those sample types. TCRbeta CDR3 regions were amplified from genomic DNA by means of the immunoSEQ Assay, a bias-controlled multiplex PCR. The source study handled its data this way. Within the assay, amplification of reference gene primers was used to estimate how many nucleated cells each sample contained. To quantify the absolute abundance of each unique TCRbeta CDR3 rearrangement, sequence reads were collapsed and filtered. For each sample, productive Simpson clonality was calculated as the square root of Simpson's diversity index over productive rearrangements. As stored in TCRdb, this immuneACCESS dataset retains in-frame rearrangements with V and J assigned. A fraction of the clones does not appear; measured against another copy, unresolved V genes explain less than half of the discrepancy, and the remainder lacks a known reason. V and J calls and clone size are those listed in that table; D and trimming were worked out from the DNA. Across this sample there are about 49,000 clones, with over 85% seen only once. The ten largest make up around 1% of the sample.

This record belongs to a study of blood T cell repertoires in COVID-19 (dated by TCRdb to the early 2020s). Concerning the study at large: The collaborator samples originated in the United States, Italy and Spain and spanned the acute and convalescent phases of COVID-19. The prospective study material was composed of cDNA or gDNA derived from T cells, B-cell-depleted T cells, or PBMCs. Deeply sampled blood TCRbeta repertoires from subjects exposed to, actively infected with, or recovered from COVID-19 were included in the dataset. The repertoires were released in a freely available public database intended as a resource for research on the immune response to SARS-CoV-2. The samples were drawn from the first 160 participants of the ongoing ImmuneRACE study and from under 1,500 subjects provided by 6 global collaborators. A de-identified subject ID, COVID-19 status, age in years and sex were almost always included in the sample metadata. Where available, HLA class I and class II types were obtained from metadata supplied by the sample provider rather than from assay-based typing.

Findings and caveats that apply to the study as a whole: Clinical and demographic metadata were provided uncurated, with the amount varying by source and participant.

The sample taken for sequencing was peripheral blood. The TCR sequence derives from a man aged 55 to 69 with COVID-19, enrolled during active disease. Recombination linked TRBV25-1 to TRBJ1-6; TRBD1 is possibly the D segment (6 matching bases). The CDR3 corresponds to CASGGGGNSPLHF. In nucleotides, the sequence is TGTGCCAGCGGAGGGGGGGGCAATTCACCCCTCCACTTT.